This TCR beta chain was observed in a study of T cells in localized non-small cell lung cancer. Germline loops: CDR1 SGHRS, CDR2 YFSETQ. V was pared by 0 bases and J by 4 bases, with 25 bases between. This CDR3 is 19 amino acids long. Concerning this clone: Its antigen remains unknown.

The method was immunoSEQ multiplex PCR; TCRdb's version includes in-frame clones alone and lacks a portion of them. The sample records over 40,000 clones, approximately 88% being singletons. Broader study findings: One tumor region alone was sequenced, and heterogeneity therefore remains possible. The appearance of a median approximately 55 of the top 100 tumor clones was seen in adjacent lung. Longer overall survival was seen with higher T cell density measured in blood. Compared with tumor, uninvolved adjacent lung displayed greater T cell clonality, ranking highest overall.

The sequence came from a man between 40 and 75 years old with stage III lung adenocarcinoma. Sequencing was performed on peripheral blood mononuclear cells, taken before any cancer treatment. The chain couples TRBV5-1 to TRBJ1-2; tentatively, D is TRBD1 (5 bases). The CDR3 region is CASSLDSGAGRLKGYGYTF. The DNA of the CDR3 is TGCGCCAGCAGCTTGGATTCTGGGGCAGGGAGGTTGAAGGGCTATGGCTACACCTTC.